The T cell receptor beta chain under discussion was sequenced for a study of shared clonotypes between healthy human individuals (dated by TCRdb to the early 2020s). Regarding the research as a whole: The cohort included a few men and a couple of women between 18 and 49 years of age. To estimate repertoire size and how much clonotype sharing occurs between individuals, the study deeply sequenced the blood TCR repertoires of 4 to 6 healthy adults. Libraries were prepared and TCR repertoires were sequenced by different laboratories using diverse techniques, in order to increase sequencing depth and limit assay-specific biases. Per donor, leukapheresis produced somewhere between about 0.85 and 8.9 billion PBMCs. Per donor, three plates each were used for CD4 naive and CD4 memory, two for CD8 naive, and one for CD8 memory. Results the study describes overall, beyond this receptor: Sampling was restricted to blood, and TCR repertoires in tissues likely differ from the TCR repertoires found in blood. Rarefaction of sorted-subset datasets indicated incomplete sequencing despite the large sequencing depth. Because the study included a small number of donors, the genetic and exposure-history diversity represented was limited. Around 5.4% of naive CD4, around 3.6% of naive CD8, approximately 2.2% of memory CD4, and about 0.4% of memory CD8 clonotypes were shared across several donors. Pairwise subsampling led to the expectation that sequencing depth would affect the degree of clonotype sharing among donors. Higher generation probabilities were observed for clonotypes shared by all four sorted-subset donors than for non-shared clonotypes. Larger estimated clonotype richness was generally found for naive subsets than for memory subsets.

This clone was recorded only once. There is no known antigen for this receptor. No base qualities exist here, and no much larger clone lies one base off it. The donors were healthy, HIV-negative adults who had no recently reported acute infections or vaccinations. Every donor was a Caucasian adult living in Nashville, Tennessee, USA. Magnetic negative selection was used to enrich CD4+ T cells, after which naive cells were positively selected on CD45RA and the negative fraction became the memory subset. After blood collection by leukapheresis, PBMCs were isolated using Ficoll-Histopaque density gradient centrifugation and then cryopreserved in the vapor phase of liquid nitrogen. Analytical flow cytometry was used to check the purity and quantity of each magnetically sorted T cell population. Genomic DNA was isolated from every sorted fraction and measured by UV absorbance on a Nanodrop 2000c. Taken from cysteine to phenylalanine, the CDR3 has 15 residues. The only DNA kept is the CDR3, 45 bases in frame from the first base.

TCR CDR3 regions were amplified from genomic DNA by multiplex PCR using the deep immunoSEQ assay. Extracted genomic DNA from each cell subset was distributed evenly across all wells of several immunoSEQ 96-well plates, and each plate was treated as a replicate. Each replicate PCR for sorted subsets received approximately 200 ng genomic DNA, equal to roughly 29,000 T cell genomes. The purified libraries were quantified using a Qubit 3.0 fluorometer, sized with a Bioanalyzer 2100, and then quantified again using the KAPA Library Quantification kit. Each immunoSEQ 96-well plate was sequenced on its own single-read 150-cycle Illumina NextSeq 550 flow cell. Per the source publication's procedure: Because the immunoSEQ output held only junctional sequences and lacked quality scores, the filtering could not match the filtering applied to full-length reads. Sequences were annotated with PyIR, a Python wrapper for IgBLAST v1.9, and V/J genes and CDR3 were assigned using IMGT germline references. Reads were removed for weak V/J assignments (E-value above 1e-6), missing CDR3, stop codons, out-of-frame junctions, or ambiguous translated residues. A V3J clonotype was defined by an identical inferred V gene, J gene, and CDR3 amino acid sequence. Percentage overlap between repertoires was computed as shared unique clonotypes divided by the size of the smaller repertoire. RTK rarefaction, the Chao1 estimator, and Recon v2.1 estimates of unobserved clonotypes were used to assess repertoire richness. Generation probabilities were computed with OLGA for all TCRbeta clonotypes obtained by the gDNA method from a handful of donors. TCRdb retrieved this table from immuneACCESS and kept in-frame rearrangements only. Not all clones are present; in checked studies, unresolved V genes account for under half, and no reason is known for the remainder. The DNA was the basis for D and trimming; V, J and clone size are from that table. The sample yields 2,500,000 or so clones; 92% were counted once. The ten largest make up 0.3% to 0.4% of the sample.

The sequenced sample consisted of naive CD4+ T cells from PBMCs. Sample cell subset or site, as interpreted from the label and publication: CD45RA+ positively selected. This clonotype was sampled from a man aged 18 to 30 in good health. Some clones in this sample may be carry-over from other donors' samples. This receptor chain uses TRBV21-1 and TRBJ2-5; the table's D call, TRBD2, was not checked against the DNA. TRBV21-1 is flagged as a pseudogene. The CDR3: CASSKAKGGEETQYF. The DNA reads TGTGCCAGCAGCAAAGCGAAAGGGGGGGAAGAGACCCAGTACTTC.